These 12 T cell receptor beta chains were sequenced from one sample in a study of cytomegalovirus exposure and HLA in healthy donors. The PCR had 60 Vbeta and 13 Jbeta primers. Assay: immunoSEQ multiplex PCR; the TCRdb copy retains only in-frame clones and omits some. The data contain over 85,000 clones, roughly 78% of them seen just once; the ten biggest clones take up approximately 1.2%. The sequenced sample was PBMCs. These receptors were collected from a woman in her 30s in good health and CMV-seronegative.

This clone was counted only a few times. V usage is TRBV6-5 and J usage is TRBJ2-7; 7 bases are shared with TRBD1. Germline CDR1 MNHEY, CDR2 SVGAGI. V was pared by 5 bases and J by 9 bases, with 10 bases of the junction left unmatched. This CDR3 region has 13 residues. CDR3 residues: CASSPGTVALQYF. DNA for the CDR3: TGTGCCAGCAGTCCCGGGACAGTAGCGCTGCAGTACTTC.

V and J are TRBV19 and TRBJ1-5, with 9 bases fitting TRBD1. The CDR3 has 14 residues. Trimming at V came to 7 bases and at J to 3 bases, leaving 4 bases not matched to a gene. Germline V gene sequence: CDR1 LNHDA, CDR2 SQIVND (reference sequence). Here the CDR3 DNA reads TGTGCCAGTACCGAACAGGGGGCCAATCAGCCCCAGCATTTT. Translation gives CASTEQGANQPQHF.

The rearrangement uses TRBV15 and TRBJ1-3, with 10 bases aligning to TRBD1. The germline V gene encodes CDR1 LNHNV and CDR2 YYDKDF (reference sequence). The J segment lost 1 base and the V segment lost 8 bases, leaving 5 bases of the junction unmatched. There are 15 residues in the CDR3. CDR3 sequence reads: CATSGDRGSGNTIYF. CDR3 coding DNA: TGTGCCACCTCGGGGGACAGGGGTTCTGGAAACACCATATATTTT.

This clone has a single count. No conserved phenylalanine or tryptophan is present at the end of the CDR3, so a read error is the likely explanation. The rearrangement joins TRBV29-1 to TRBJ1-2, with 8 nucleotides matching TRBD1. The CDR3 sequence is 14 residues long. Germline lookup yields CDR1 SQVTM and CDR2 ANQGSEA. Trimming removed 5 bases from V and 8 bases from J; junction bases left unmatched: 13. The CDR3 spells CSVYGQGSYLGYTS. Written as DNA, the CDR3 is TGCAGCGTTTACGGACAGGGAAGTTATTTGGGCTACACCTCC.

The chain couples TRBV6-1 to TRBJ2-7; D might be TRBD1 (6 bases). The V gene's germline CDR1 is MNHNS and CDR2 SASEGT. The V end lost 7 bases, the J end lost 0 bases, and 13 bases lay between the germline ends. The CDR3 is made up of 14 amino acids. The CDR3 DNA is TGTGCCAGCACCCGGACAGTCAGCTCCTACGAGCAGTACTTC. This gives the protein CASTRTVSSYEQYF.

V gene TRBV6-6 combines with J gene TRBJ2-7, with D possibly being TRBD1 (6 bases). The ends were cut back, 0 bases at V and 6 bases at J, with 15 bases in the middle. The CDR3 length is 15 residues. Germline V CDR1 and CDR2: MNHNY, SVGAGI (reference sequence). The CDR3 sequence: CASSYSGAGAGEQYF. The CDR3 DNA reads as TGTGCCAGCAGTTACTCAGGGGCAGGGGCAGGCGAGCAGTACTTC.

The V gene is TRBV9, the J gene TRBJ1-2; TRBD1 aligns across 7 bases. Germline CDR1 reads SGDLS; CDR2 reads YYNGEE. This CDR3 comprises 15 residues. Trimming removed 0 bases from V and 1 base from J; junction bases left unmatched: 3. The CDR3 DNA reads TGTGCCAGCAGCGTAGAGGGGGACAGTAACTATGGCTACACCTTC. Translated, it gives CASSVEGDSNYGYTF.

V and J are TRBV6-1 and TRBJ1-1; maybe TRBD1 (6 bases). The CDR3 loop spans 13 amino acids. Germline values: CDR1 MNHNS, CDR2 SASEGT. Trimming removed 4 bases at V and 4 bases at J, with 10 bases between. Written as DNA, the CDR3 is TGTGCCAGCAGTGGAGGACAGAGCACTGAAGCTTTCTTT. Translating it yields CASSGGQSTEAFF.

The V and J genes are TRBV28 and TRBJ1-4, with TRBD1 as a possible D gene (6 bases). The CDR3 sequence is 14 residues long. V was trimmed by 5 bases and J by 5 bases, leaving 12 bases between them. The germline V gene encodes CDR1 MDHEN and CDR2 SYDVKM. The CDR3 spells CASSLRQENEKLFF. DNA for the CDR3: TGTGCCAGCAGTCTTCGACAGGAGAATGAAAAACTGTTTTTT.

CDR3 loop: CASSLLGRTGSQETQYF. The CDR3 DNA sequence: TGTGCCAGCAGTTTATTGGGCCGGACAGGAAGCCAAGAGACCCAGTACTTC. V usage is TRBV28 and J usage is TRBJ2-5, with TRBD1 identical over 7 bases. The ends lost 1 base at V and 1 base at J; junction bases unmatched: 9. The germline CDR1 and CDR2 sequences are MDHEN and SYDVKM. The CDR3 has 17 residues.

The J gene is TRBJ2-5, the V gene TRBV9; 10 bases line up with TRBD2. J lost 1 base, V lost 4 bases, and 13 bases had no gene match. This CDR3 has 18 amino acids. Germline V gene lookup returns CDR1 SGDLS and CDR2 YYNGEE. Written as DNA, the CDR3 is TGTGCCAGCAGCCCTGGGGCCCTAGCGGGGGTTATCCAAGAGACCCAGTACTTC. This gives the protein CASSPGALAGVIQETQYF.

The V and J genes are TRBV19 and TRBJ2-5; weak D call: TRBD2 (6 bases). TRBJ2-7 explains the end of the DNA better; the J call may be wrong. CDR1 is LNHDA and CDR2 is SQIVND in the germline V gene (reference sequence). The CDR3 spans 13 residues. In nucleotides, the CDR3 is TGTGCCAGTCAACGCGCGGGGACCTACGAGCAGTACTTC. This gives the protein CASQRAGTYEQYF.